This TCR beta chain was profiled in a study of blood T cell repertoires in COVID-19. Overall study context: Whether acute or convalescent, the COVID-19 samples came from the United States, Italy and Spain. Sources were T cells, B-cell-depleted T cells, or PBMCs; the material itself was cDNA or gDNA.

This CDR3 is 17 amino acids long. The V gene's germline CDR1 is ENHRY and CDR2 SYGVKD. The J segment lost 6 bases and the V segment lost 4 bases, leaving 14 bases of the junction unmatched. Produced via immunoSEQ multiplex PCR; TCRdb's table is partial and in-frame only. The table has about 110,000 clones, 84% seen once. The material sequenced was peripheral blood. The origin of this receptor is a woman between 45 and 65 years old with acute or convalescent COVID-19. The chain uses TRBV10-3 and TRBJ1-5; the match to TRBD1 covers 8 bases. This chain's CDR3 is CAISVEYKGQGGQPQHF. CDR3 DNA sequence: TGTGCCATCAGTGTAGAGTATAAAGGACAGGGTGGTCAGCCCCAGCATTTT.